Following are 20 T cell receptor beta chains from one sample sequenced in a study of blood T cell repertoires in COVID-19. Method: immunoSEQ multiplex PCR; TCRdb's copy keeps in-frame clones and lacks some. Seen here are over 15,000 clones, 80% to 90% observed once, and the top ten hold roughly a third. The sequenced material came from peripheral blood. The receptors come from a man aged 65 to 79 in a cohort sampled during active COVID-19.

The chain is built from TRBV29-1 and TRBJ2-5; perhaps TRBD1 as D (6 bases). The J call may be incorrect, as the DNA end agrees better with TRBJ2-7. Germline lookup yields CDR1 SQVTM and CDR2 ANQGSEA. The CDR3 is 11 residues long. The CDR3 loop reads CSVLQGYEQYF. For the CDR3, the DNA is TGCAGCGTTCTCCAGGGGTACGAGCAGTACTTC.

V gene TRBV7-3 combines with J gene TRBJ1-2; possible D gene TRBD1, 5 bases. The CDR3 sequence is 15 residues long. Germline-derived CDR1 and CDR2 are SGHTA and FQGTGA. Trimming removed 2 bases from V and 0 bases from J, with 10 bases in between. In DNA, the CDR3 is TGTGCCAGCAGCTTAGGGTCAGGGACTAACTATGGCTACACCTTC. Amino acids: CASSLGSGTNYGYTF.

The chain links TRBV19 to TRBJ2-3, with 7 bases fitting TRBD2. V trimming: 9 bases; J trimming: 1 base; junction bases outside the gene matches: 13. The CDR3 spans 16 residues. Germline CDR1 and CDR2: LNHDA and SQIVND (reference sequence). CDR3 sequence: CASDKRGRGGTDTQYF. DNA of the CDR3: TGTGCCAGCGACAAACGGGGGAGGGGTGGCACAGATACGCAGTATTTT.

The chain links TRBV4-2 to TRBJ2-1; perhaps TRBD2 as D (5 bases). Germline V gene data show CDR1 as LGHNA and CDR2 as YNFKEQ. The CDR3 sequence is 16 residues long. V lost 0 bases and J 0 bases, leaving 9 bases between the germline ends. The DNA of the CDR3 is TGTGCCAGCAGCCAAGATGAAACTAGCTCCTACAATGAGCAGTTCTTC. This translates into CASSQDETSSYNEQFF.

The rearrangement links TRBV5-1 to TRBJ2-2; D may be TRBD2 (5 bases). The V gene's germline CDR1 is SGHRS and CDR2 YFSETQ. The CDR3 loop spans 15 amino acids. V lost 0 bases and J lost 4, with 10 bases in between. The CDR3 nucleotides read TGCGCCAGCAGCTTGGCGGGGTCTGGCACCGGGGAGCTGTTTTTT. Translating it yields CASSLAGSGTGELFF.

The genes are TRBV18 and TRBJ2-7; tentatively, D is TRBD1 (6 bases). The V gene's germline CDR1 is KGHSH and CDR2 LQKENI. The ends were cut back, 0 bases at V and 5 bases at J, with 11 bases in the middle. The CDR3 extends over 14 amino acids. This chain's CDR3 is CASSPPSGHHEQYF. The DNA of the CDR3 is TGTGCCAGCTCACCACCGTCGGGACATCACGAGCAGTACTTC.

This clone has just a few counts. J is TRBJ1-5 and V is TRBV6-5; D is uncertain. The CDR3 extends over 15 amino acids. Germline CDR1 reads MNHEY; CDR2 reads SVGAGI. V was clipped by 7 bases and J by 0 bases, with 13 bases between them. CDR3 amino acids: CASKELPYSNQPQHF. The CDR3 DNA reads TGTGCCAGCAAAGAACTGCCCTATAGCAATCAGCCCCAGCATTTT.

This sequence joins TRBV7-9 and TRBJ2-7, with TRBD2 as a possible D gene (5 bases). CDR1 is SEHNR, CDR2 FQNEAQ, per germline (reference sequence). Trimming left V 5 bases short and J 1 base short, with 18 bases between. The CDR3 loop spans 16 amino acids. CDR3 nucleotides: TGTGCCAGCAGCCCGCACACACTAGAAACTTCCTACGAGCAGTACTTC. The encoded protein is CASSPHTLETSYEQYF.

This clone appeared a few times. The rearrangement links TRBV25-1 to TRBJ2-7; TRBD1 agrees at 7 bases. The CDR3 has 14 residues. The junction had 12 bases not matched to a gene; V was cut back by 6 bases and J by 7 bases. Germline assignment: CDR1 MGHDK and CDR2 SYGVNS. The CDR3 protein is CASRAGTELGEQYF. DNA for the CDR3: TGTGCCAGCAGGGCCGGGACAGAGTTAGGGGAGCAGTACTTC.

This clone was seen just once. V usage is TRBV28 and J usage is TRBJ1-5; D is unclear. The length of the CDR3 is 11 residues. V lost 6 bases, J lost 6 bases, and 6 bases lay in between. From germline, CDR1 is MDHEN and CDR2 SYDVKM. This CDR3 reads CASSFGQPQHF. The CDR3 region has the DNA TGTGCCAGCAGCTTCGGTCAGCCCCAGCATTTT.

The CDR3 coding sequence is TGTGCCAGCAGCTTGGGACAGGGGGCTGACATTCAGTACTTC. Amino acids: CASSLGQGADIQYF. The rearrangement links TRBV5-6 to TRBJ2-4; 10 nucleotides align to TRBD1. Germline lookup yields CDR1 SGHDT and CDR2 YYEEEE. Unmatched junction bases numbered 2, after V lost 0 bases and J lost 8 bases. The CDR3 runs 14 residues.

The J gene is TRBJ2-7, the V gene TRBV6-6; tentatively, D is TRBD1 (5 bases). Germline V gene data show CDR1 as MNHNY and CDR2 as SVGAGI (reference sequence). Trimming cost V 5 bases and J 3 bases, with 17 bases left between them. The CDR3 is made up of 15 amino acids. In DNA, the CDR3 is TGTGCCAGCAGTAACAGACAGATGCCCGTCTACGAGCAGTACTTC. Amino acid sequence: CASSNRQMPVYEQYF.

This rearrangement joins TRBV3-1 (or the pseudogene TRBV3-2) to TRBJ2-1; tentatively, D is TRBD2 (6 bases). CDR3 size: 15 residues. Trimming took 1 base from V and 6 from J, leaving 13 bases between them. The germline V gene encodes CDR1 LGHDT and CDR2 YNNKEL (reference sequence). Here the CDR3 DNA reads TGTGCCAGCAGCCAAGTACGCGGGATTGGCAATGAGCAGTTCTTC. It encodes CASSQVRGIGNEQFF.

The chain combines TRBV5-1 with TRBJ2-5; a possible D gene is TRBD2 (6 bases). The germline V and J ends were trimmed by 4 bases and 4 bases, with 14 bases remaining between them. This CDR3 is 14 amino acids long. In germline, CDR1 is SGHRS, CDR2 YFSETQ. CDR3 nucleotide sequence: TGCGCCAGCAGCCCACGACTAGAGGGAGAGACCCAGTACTTC. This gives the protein CASSPRLEGETQYF.

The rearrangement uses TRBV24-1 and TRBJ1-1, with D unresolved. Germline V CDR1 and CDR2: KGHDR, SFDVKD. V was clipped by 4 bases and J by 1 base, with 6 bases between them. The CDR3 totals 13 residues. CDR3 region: CATSEEGNTEAFF. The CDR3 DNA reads TGTGCCACCAGTGAAGAGGGGAACACTGAAGCTTTCTTT.

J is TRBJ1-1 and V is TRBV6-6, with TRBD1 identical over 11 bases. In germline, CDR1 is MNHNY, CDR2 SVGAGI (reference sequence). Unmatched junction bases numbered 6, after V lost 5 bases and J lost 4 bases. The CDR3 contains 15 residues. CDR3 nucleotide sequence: TGTGCCAGCAGTCGGACAGGGGGCATGGTCACTGAAGCTTTCTTT. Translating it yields CASSRTGGMVTEAFF.

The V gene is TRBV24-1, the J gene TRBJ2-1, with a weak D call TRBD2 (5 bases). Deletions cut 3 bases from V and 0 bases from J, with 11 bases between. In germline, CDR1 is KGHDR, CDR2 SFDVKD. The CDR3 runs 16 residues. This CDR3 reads CATSDPSSSSYNEQFF. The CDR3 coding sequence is TGTGCCACCAGTGATCCTAGCTCGAGCTCCTACAATGAGCAGTTCTTC.

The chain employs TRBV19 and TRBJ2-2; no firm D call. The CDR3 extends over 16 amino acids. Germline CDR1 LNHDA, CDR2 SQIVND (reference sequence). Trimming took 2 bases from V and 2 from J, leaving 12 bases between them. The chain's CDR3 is CASSILAETNTGELFF. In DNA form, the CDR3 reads TGTGCCAGTAGTATATTGGCCGAGACTAACACCGGGGAGCTGTTTTTT. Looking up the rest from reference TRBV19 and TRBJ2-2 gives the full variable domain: DGGITQSPKYLFRKEGQNVTLSCEQNLNHDAMYWYRQDPGQGLRLIYYSQIVNDFQKGDIAEGYSVSREKKESFPLTVTSAQKNPTAFYLCASSILAETNTGELFFGEGSRLTVL.

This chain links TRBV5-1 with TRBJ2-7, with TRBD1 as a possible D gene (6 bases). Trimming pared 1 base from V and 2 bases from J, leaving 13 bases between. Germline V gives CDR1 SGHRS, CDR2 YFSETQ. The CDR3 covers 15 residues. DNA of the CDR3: TGCGCCAGCAGCTTGTCTGGGACAAACACCTACGAGCAGTACTTC. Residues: CASSLSGTNTYEQYF.

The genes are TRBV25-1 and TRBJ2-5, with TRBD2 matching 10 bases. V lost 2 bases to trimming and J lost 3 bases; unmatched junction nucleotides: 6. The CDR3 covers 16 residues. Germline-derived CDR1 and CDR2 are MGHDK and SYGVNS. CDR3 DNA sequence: TGTGCCAGCAGTGAAAGGTTCCTAGCGGGAGAAGAGACCCAGTACTTC. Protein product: CASSERFLAGEETQYF.